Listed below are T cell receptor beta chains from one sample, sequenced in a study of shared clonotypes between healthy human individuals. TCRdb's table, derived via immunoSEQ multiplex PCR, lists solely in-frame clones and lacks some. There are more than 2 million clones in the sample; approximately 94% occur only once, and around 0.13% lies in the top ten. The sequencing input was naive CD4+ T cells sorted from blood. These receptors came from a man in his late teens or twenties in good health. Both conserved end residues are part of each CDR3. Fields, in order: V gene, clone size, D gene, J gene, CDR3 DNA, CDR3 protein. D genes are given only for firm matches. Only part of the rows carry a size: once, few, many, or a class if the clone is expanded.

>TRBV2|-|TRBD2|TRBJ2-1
TGTGCCAGCAGTGCTAGCGGGAGTAAAATGAATGAGCAGTTCTTC
CASSASGSKMNEQFF
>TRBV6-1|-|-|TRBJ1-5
TGTGCCAGCAGTGGTCTGGTGTTTGACGGTTATAGCAATCAGCCCCAGCATTTT
CASSGLVFDGYSNQPQHF
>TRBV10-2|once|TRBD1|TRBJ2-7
TGCGCCAGCAATGTGGGACAGGGTGGCTACGAGCAGTACTTC
CASNVGQGGYEQYF
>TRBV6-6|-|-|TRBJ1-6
TGTGCCAGCAATGGACGCAATGCTGAGAATTCACCCCTCCACTTT
CASNGRNAENSPLHF
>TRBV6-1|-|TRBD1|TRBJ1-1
TGTGCCAGCAGTGGGGCCGGGACAGGAGGCACTGAAGCTTTCTTT
CASSGAGTGGTEAFF
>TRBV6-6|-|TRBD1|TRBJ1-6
TGTGCCAGCAGGGGGCCACAGGGGGCGGATTCACCCCTCCACTTT
CASRGPQGADSPLHF
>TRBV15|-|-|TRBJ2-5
TGTGCCACCAGCAGAGGCTCGGGGAACCAAGAGACCCAGTACTTC
CATSRGSGNQETQYF
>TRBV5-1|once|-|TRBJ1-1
TGCGCCAGCAGTCTTATAGGGGGGGAGAACACTGAAGCTTTCTTT
CASSLIGGENTEAFF
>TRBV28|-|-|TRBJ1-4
TGTGCCAGCAGTTTAAGGACAGTTGCAACTAATGAAAAACTGTTTTTT
CASSLRTVATNEKLFF
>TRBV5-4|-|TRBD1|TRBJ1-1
TGTGCCAGCACCCAGACAGGGGGAGGAGCTTTCTTT
CASTQTGGGAFF
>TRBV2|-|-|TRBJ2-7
TGTGCCAGCAGTATCCCCCGTGCCTACGAGCAGTACTTC
CASSIPRAYEQYF
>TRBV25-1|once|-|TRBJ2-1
TGTGCCAGCAGCGAAACCCCGTATGATGAGCAGTTCTTC
CASSETPYDEQFF
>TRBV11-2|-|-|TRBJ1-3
TGTGCCAGCAGCTTAGGCAGGGCCCCGGGAAACACCATATATTTT
CASSLGRAPGNTIYF
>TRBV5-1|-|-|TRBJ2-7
TGCGCCAGCAGCTTGGCCAGTGACAGCTCCTACGAGCAGTACTTC
CASSLASDSSYEQYF
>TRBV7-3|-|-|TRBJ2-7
TGTGCCAGCACACCAGGAAGGGGTGAATCCTACGAGCAGTACTTC
CASTPGRGESYEQYF
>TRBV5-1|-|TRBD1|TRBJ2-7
TGCGCCAGCAGCCCCTCCGGGACAGGCACCTACGAGCAGTACTTC
CASSPSGTGTYEQYF
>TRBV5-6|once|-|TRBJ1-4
TGTGCCAGCAGCTCTTGGGACGAAAAACTGTTTTTT
CASSSWDEKLFF
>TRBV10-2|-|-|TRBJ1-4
TGCGCCAGCAGTGGGGTTTGGGCAACTAATGAAAAACTGTTTTTT
CASSGVWATNEKLFF
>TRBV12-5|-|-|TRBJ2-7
TGTGCTAGTGGATCCCATCCCGGGACAAGCTCCTACGAGCAGTACTTC
CASGSHPGTSSYEQYF
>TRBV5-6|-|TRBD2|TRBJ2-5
TGTGCCAGCAGCTTGGCGGGGACTAGCTTCGGGCAAGAGACCCAGTACTTC
CASSLAGTSFGQETQYF
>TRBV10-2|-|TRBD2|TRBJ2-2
TGCGCCAGCAGTGAGCCGGGGGGCACCGGGGAGCTGTTTTTT
CASSEPGGTGELFF
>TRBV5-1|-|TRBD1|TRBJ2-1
TGCGCCAGCAGCTTGGGGACAGGGTTCAATGAGCAGTTCTTC
CASSLGTGFNEQFF
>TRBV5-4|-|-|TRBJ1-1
TGTGCCAGCAGTCCTCACGCGGGGAACACTGAAGCTTTCTTT
CASSPHAGNTEAFF
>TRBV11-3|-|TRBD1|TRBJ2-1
TGTGCCAGCAGCTATCAAGCCGGGACAGGCGGTATCAGCGAGCAGTTCTTC
CASSYQAGTGGISEQFF
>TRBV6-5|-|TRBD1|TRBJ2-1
TGTGCCAGCAGCTTAACCGGACAGGGCAATGAGCAGTTCTTC
CASSLTGQGNEQFF
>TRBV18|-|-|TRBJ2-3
TGTGCCAGCTCGCTCAGTTACCGCACAGATACGCAGTATTTT
CASSLSYRTDTQYF
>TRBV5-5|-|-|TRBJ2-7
TGTGCCAGCAGTGATTGGGGGGAATTAACCTACGAGCAGTACTTC
CASSDWGELTYEQYF
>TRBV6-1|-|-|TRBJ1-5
TGTGCCAGCAGTGTTGACGGATACAATCAGCCCCAGCATTTT
CASSVDGYNQPQHF
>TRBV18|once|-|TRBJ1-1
TGTGCCAGCTCACTATCAATGAACACTGAAGCTTTCTTT
CASSLSMNTEAFF
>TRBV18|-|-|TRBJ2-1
TGTGCCAGCTCACCACCGGGTATACTCAACTCCTACAATGAGCAGTTCTTC
CASSPPGILNSYNEQFF
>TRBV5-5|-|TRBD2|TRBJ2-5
TGTGCCAGCAGCCCGCCTAGCGGGAGGGAGACCCAGTACTTC
CASSPPSGRETQYF
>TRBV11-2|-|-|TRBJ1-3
TGTGCCAGCAGCCCTCGGACAGCTGGAAACACCATATATTTT
CASSPRTAGNTIYF
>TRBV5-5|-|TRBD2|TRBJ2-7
TGTGCCAGCAGCTCACGACTAGCGGGGCCGGGCGAGCAGTACTTC
CASSSRLAGPGEQYF
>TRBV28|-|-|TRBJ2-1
TGTGCCAGCGATGGACAGCCCCACAATGAGCAGTTCTTC
CASDGQPHNEQFF
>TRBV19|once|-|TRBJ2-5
TGTGCCAGTAGTATAGTAGCCCACAGAGAGACCCAGTACTTC
CASSIVAHRETQYF
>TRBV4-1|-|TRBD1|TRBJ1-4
TGCGCCAGCAGCCGACAGGGACAGTCAGGACTTTCGGGACTGTTTTTT
CASSRQGQSGLSGLFF
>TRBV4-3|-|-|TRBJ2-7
TGCGCCAGCAGCCAAGATAGCGGCTACGAGCAGTACTTC
CASSQDSGYEQYF
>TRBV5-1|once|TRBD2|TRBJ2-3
TGCGCCAGCAGCTTGGGGACTAGCGGGAGGGCCGTAGATACGCAGTATTTT
CASSLGTSGRAVDTQYF
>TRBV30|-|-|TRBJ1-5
TGTGCCTGCGACGGGGGTGGCAATCAGCCCCAGCATTTT
CACDGGGNQPQHF
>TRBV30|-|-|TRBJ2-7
TGTGCCTGGAGTCGTCATACAGGGCACGAGCAGTACTTC
CAWSRHTGHEQYF
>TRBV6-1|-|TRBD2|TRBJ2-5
TGTGCCAGCAGCCTACTAGCGGAACAAGAGACCCAGTACTTC
CASSLLAEQETQYF
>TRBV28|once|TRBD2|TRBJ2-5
TGTGCCAGCAGTTTCTCGGGACTAGCGGGGGATGGGGAGACCCAGTACTTC
CASSFSGLAGDGETQYF
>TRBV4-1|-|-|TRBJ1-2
TGCGCCAGCAGCCCCGGCCGCGGGGGGACGCGAGCGGGCTACACCTTC
CASSPGRGGTRAGYTF
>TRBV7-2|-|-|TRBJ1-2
TGTGCCAGCAGCTCCAACCCAGGGAATGGCTACACCTTC
CASSSNPGNGYTF
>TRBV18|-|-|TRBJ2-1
TGTGCCAGCTCACCACCGAATGACGGTGAGCAGTTCTTC
CASSPPNDGEQFF
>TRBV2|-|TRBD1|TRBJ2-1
TGTGCCAGCAGTCGGGACAGAACCAATGAGCAGTTCTTC
CASSRDRTNEQFF
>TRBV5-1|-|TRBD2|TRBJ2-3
TGCGCCAGCAGCTTGTACCTAGCGGGGGGGCCGGTCACAGATACGCAGTATTTT
CASSLYLAGGPVTDTQYF
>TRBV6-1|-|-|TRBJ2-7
TGTGCCAGCAGTCGACTAAACCCCTACGAGCAGTACTTC
CASSRLNPYEQYF
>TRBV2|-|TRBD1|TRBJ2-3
TGTGCCAGCATCAGGGGGCCCACAGATACGCAGTATTTT
CASIRGPTDTQYF
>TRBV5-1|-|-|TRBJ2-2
TGCGCCAGCAGCCTAGACAGACCCGAGAACACCGGGGAGCTGTTTTTT
CASSLDRPENTGELFF
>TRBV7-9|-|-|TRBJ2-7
TGTGCCAGCAGCTTAGCGGGGCTCGACGAGCAGTACTTC
CASSLAGLDEQYF